The next 12 T cell receptor beta chains were all read from a single sample in a study of CD8+ T cells in alopecia areata. Treatment specified: oral pan-JAK inhibitor, 5-10 mg twice daily. From alopecia areata patients, lesional scalp punch biopsies and peripheral blood were collected. Sequencing used cDNA as its template, made by extracting RNA and reverse transcribing it. Assay used: immunoSEQ multiplex PCR; TCRdb lists only in-frame clones, some missing. This table has around 2,000 clones, 60% to 80% appearing once. Specimen: skin, collected at approximately week 42, from a patient treated with tofacitinib. These receptors originate from a human donor with alopecia areata.

This clone occurred a few times. The DNA for the CDR3 is TGTGCCAGCCTCGGGACACGGTCCTACGAGCAGTACTTC. This encodes CASLGTRSYEQYF. This sequence joins TRBV10-3 and TRBJ2-7; perhaps TRBD1 as D (6 bases). The germline V gene has CDR1 ENHRY and CDR2 SYGVKD. The ends were cut back, 10 bases at V and 1 base at J, with 14 bases in the middle. The CDR3 spans 13 residues.

The chain combines TRBV20-1 with TRBJ1-1, with TRBD1 matching over 8 bases. The CDR3 sequence is 10 residues long. Germline V gene data show CDR1 as DFQATT and CDR2 as SNEGSKA (reference sequence). Losses at the gene ends were 6 bases for V and 8 bases for J; bases not matched to a gene: 2. The DNA of the CDR3 is TGCAGTGCCGGGGACAGGGAAGCTTTCTTT. It yields the protein CSAGDREAFF.

J is TRBJ2-5 and V is TRBV5-7; D call uncertain. TRBV5-7 counts as an open reading frame of uncertain function. Trimming left V 4 bases short and J 4 bases short, with 14 bases between. This CDR3 is built from 14 residues. CDR3 in amino acids: CASSRGPMGETQYF. The CDR3 DNA is TGTGCCAGCAGCCGAGGACCCATGGGAGAGACCCAGTACTTC.

This clone showed up just a few times. The chain links TRBV5-1 to TRBJ2-2; D gene ambiguous. The V end was cut by 0 bases, the J end by 7 bases, with 4 bases between. The CDR3 length is 12 residues. The germline gives CDR1 SGHRS, CDR2 YFSETQ. CDR3 bases: TGCGCCAGCAGCTTGGTAGGCGGGGAGCTGTTTTTT. Translating it yields CASSLVGGELFF.

V gene TRBV5-6 combines with J gene TRBJ2-5; 10 bases are shared with TRBD1. Germline assignment: CDR1 SGHDT and CDR2 YYEEEE. Trimming took 4 bases from V and 5 from J; bases not matched to a gene: 14. The CDR3 runs to 17 residues. The DNA for the CDR3 is TGTGCCAGCAGCAAGGGAGTAGGGGACAGGGGAGGGGAGACCCAGTACTTC. It specifies CASSKGVGDRGGETQYF.

Here the CDR3 reads CASSLEGTDTQYF. Written as DNA, the CDR3 is TGTGCCAGCAGCTTGGAGGGCACAGATACGCAGTATTTT. This chain joins TRBV5-8 and TRBJ2-3, with D uncertain. From germline, CDR1 is SGHTS and CDR2 YDEGEE. V lost 0 bases and J lost 1, with 3 bases in between. This CDR3 spans 13 amino acids.

This clone was found a few times. The chain uses TRBV5-5 and TRBJ2-5; 10 bases align to TRBD1. The CDR3 is made up of 16 amino acids. Losses at the gene ends were 2 bases for V and 0 bases for J; bases not matched to a gene: 4. CDR1 is SGHKS, CDR2 YYEKEE, per germline (reference sequence). The CDR3 nucleotides read TGTGCCAGCAGCTTTGGGGACAGGGGAAACCAAGAGACCCAGTACTTC. Amino acid sequence: CASSFGDRGNQETQYF.

The gene calls are TRBV6-6 and TRBJ2-7; 7 bases align to TRBD1. Germline-derived CDR1 and CDR2 are MNHNY and SVGAGI (reference sequence). Losses at the gene ends were 6 bases for V and 1 base for J; bases not matched to a gene: 9. This CDR3 has 15 residues. CDR3 bases: TGTGCCAGCAGCCACAGACAGGGAGCATCCTACGAGCAGTACTTC. Translating gives CASSHRQGASYEQYF.

This clone occurred once. The chain combines TRBV6-6 with TRBJ1-1; 9 nucleotides agree with TRBD1. The CDR3 is made up of 16 amino acids. The germline gives CDR1 MNHNY, CDR2 SVGAGI (reference sequence). The trim removed 4 bases at V and 3 bases at J, leaving 9 bases unmatched. The CDR3 coding sequence is TGTGCCAGCAGTTTCGGGACAGGGAGAGGAGACACTGAAGCTTTCTTT. This encodes CASSFGTGRGDTEAFF.

The chain carries TRBV6-5 and TRBJ1-2; D ambiguous. The germline V gene has CDR1 MNHEY and CDR2 SVGAGI. Trimming cost V 0 bases and J 6 bases, with 5 bases left between them. This CDR3 is built from 12 residues. DNA for the CDR3: TGTGCCAGCAGTTACTCAGGAGATGGCTACACCTTC. Translation: CASSYSGDGYTF.

The chain links TRBV19 to TRBJ1-6, with 7 positions matching TRBD1. CDR3 length equals 14 residues. Per germline, CDR1 LNHDA and CDR2 SQIVND (reference sequence). Germline trimming cut 4 bases from V and 7 bases from J; bases unmatched to any gene: 4. The CDR3 here is CASSNSRGNSPLHF. The CDR3 DNA reads as TGTGCCAGTAGTAACAGCAGGGGGAATTCACCCCTCCACTTT.

The V call is TRBV6-6, the J call TRBJ1-1; a possible D gene is TRBD1 (6 bases). Trimming took 6 bases from V and 4 from J, leaving 12 bases between them. The CDR3 is made up of 13 amino acids. Germline CDR1 is MNHNY and CDR2 is SVGAGI (reference sequence). The CDR3 DNA reads as TGTGCCAGCAGAAGGACAGAGAGCACTGAAGCTTTCTTT. The encoded protein is CASRRTESTEAFF.